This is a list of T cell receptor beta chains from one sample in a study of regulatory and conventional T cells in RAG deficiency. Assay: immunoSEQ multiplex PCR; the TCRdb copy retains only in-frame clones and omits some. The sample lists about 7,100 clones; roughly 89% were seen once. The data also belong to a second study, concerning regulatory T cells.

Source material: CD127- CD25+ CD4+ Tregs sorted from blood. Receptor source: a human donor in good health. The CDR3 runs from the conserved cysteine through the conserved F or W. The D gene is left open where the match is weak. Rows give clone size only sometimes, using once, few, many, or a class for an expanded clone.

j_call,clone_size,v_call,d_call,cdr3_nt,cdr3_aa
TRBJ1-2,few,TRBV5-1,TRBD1,TGCGCCAGCAGCTTGGCGGCAGGGGGAAACTATGGCTACACCTTC,CASSLAAGGNYGYTF
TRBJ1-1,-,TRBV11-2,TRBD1,TGTGCCAGCAGCCTCCCCGGACAGGGAGTTCGAGCTTTCTTT,CASSLPGQGVRAFF
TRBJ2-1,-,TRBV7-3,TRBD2,TGTGCCAGCAGCCCCCAGGCCCGACTAGCGGGGGGGGGTAATGAGCAGTTCTTC,CASSPQARLAGGGNEQFF
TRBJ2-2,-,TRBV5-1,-,TGCGCCAGCAGCTATCCACAGGGAGGGGCCGGGGAGCTGTTCTTT,CASSYPQGGAGELFF
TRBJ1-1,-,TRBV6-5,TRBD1,TGTGCCAGCAGTAAGGGACAGGGGCGGACTGAAGCTTTCTTT,CASSKGQGRTEAFF
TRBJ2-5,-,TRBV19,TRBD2,TGTGCCAGTAGTGATAGGGCGGGGGGGATACAAGAGACCCAGTACTTC,CASSDRAGGIQETQYF
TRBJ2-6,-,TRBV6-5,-,TGTGCCAGCAGTTTGGGGCAGTTCTCTGGGGCCAACGTCCTGACTTTC,CASSLGQFSGANVLTF
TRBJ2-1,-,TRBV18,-,TGTGCCAGCTCACCACCGGGGGGGCCTCGTAAGACCTACAATGAGCAGTTCTTC,CASSPPGGPRKTYNEQFF
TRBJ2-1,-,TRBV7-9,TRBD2,TGTGCCAGCAGCTCGACTAGCCTGGTGTACTACAATGAGCAGTTCTTC,CASSSTSLVYYNEQFF
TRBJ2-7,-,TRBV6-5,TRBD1,TGTGCCAGCAGTTACTCGCAGGGGGCATACGAGCAGTACTTC,CASSYSQGAYEQYF
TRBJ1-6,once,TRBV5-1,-,TGCGCCAGCAGCTTGGCCGCGGTTAATTCCCCCCTCCACTTT,CASSLAAVNSPLHF
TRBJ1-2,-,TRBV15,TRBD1,TGTGCCACCAGCACCGGACAGGGGGCTTACTATGGCTACACCTTC,CATSTGQGAYYGYTF
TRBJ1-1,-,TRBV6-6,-,TGTGCCAGCAGTTATACCGGAAGCGGGTTGGTCGCTTTCTTT,CASSYTGSGLVAFF
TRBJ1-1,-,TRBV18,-,TGTGCCAGCTCAATAATATCTGACAGAGCCACTGAAGCTTTCTTT,CASSIISDRATEAFF
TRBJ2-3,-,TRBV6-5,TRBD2,TGTGCCAGCAAACCTCCTAGCGGGGTAGGATATACGCAGTATTTT,CASKPPSGVGYTQYF
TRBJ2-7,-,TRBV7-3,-,TGTGCCAGCAGCGCAGCGACAGGTTACGAGCAGTACTTC,CASSAATGYEQYF
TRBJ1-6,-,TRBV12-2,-,TGTGCAAGTCGCCCCAGGGGGGCAAATAATTCACCCCTCCACTTT,CASRPRGANNSPLHF
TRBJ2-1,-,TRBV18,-,TGTGCCAGCTCGCCAAGGGGTCCCAATTGGGAGCAGTTCTTC,CASSPRGPNWEQFF
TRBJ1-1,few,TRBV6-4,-,TGTGCCAGCAGTCCGCAGCCTAGCTTCACTGAAGCTTTCTTT,CASSPQPSFTEAFF
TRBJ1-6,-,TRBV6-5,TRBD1,TGTGCCAGCACCGCACAGGGGGCTAATTCCCCCCTCCACTTT,CASTAQGANSPLHF
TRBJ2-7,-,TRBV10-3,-,TGTGCCATCAGCATCCTGAGGGGACTGGGGGCCTACGAGCAGTACTTC,CAISILRGLGAYEQYF
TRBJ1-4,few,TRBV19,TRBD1,TGTGCCAGTAGACAACCGGGACAGTCTTATGAAAAACTGTTTTTT,CASRQPGQSYEKLFF